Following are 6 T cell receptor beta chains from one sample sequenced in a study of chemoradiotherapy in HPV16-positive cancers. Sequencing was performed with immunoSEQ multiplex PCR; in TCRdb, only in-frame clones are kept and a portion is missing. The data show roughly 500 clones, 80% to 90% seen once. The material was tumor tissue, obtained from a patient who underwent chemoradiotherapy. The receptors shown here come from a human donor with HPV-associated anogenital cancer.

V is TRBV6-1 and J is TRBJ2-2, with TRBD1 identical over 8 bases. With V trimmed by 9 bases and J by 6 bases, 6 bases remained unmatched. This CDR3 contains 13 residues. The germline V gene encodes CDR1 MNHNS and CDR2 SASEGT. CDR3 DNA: TGTGCCAGTCAGGGGGCGGTCTCCGGGGAGCTGTTTTTT. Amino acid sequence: CASQGAVSGELFF.

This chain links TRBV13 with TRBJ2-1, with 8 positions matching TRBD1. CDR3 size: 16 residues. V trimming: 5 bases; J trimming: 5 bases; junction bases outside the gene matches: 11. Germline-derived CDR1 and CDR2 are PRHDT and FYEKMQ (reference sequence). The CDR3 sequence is CASSTRTGWSDNEQFF. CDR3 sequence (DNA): TGTGCCAGCAGCACCCGGACAGGGTGGTCGGACAATGAGCAGTTCTTC.

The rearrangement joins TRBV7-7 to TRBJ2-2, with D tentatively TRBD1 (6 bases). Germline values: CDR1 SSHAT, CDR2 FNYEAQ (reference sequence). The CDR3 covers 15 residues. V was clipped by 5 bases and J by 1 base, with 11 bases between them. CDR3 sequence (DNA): TGTGCCAGCAGCCGAACGACAGGGAACACCGGGGAGCTGTTTTTT. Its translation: CASSRTTGNTGELFF.

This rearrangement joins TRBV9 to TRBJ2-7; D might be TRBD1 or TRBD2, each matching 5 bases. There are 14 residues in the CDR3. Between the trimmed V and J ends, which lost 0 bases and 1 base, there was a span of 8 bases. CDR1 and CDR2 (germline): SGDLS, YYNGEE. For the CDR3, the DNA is TGTGCCAGCAGCGTAGATGAGGGGTCCTACGAGCAGTACTTC. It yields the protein CASSVDEGSYEQYF.

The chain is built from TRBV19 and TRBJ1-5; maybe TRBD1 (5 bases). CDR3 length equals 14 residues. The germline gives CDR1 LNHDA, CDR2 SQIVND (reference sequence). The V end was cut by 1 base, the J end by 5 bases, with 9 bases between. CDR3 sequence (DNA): TGTGCCAGTAGTATAGGGACAAGGGATCAGCCCCAGCATTTT. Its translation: CASSIGTRDQPQHF.

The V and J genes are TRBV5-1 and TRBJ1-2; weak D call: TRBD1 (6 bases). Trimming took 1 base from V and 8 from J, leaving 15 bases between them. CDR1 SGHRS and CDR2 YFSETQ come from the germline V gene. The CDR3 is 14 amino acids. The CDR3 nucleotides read TGCGCCAGCAGCTTGATCCCACAGGGAATGGGCTACACCTTC. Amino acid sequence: CASSLIPQGMGYTF.